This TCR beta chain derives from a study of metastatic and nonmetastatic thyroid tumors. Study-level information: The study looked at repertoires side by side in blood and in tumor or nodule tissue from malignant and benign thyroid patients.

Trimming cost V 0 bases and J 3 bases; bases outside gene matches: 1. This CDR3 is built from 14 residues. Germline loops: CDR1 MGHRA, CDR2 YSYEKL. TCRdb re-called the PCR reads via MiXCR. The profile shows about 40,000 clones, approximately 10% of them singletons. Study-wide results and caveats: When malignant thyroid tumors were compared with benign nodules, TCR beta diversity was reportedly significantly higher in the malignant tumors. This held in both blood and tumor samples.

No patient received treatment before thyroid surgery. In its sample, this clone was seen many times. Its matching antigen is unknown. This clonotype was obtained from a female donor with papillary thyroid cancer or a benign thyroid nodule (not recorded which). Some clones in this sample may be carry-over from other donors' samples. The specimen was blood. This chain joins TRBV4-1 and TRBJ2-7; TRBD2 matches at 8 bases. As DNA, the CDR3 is TGCGCCAGCAGCCAAGAAACTAGCGGCTACGAGCAGTACTTC. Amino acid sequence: CASSQETSGYEQYF.